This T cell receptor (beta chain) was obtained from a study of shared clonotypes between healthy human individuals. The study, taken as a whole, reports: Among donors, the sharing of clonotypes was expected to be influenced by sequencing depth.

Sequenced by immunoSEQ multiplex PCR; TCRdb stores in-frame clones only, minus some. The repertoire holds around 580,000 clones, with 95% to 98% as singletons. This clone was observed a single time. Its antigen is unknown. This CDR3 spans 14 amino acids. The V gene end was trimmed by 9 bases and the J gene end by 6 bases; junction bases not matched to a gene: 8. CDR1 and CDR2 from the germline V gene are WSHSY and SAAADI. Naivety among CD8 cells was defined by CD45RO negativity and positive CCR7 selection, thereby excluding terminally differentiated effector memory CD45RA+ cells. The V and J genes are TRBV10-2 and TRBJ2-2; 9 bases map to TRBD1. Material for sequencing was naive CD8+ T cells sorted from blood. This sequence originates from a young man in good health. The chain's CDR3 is CARGQGMGAGELFF. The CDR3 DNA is TGCGCCAGGGGACAGGGAATGGGGGCCGGGGAGCTGTTTTTT.